The present entry profiles one TCR beta chain with its context. The antigen is undetermined. A much larger clonotype is one base distant, so this may be a read error. Since the CDR3 does not end with the conserved phenylalanine or tryptophan, this likely comes from a read error. Germline CDR1 reads DFQATT; CDR2 reads SNEGSKA (reference sequence). The CDR3 extends over 14 amino acids. Trimming pared 1 base from V and 6 bases from J, leaving 16 bases between. This specimen belongs to a study of blood T cells in healthy people across ages. Study results and caveats: Roughly linearly, TCR beta diversity per million T cells fell as age increased.

Next came a second PCR, run for about 7 to 11 cycles, which used a sample-barcoded 5' primer along with a J-beta primer mix. TCRdb processed the 5' RACE reads anew with MiXCR; each CDR3 protein has one entry. Of 1.5 million to 2 million distinct CDR3 sequences detected, about 28% appear once; the ten largest clones hold roughly 8%. The J gene is TRBJ2-7, the V gene TRBV20-1; tentatively, D is TRBD1 (7 bases). The origin of this receptor is a woman in her twenties or thirties in good health. The sample taken for sequencing was blood. CDR3: CSARVRGAEGEQYI. DNA of the CDR3: TGCAGTGCTAGAGTCAGGGGGGCAGAGGGCGAGCAGTACATC.